The rows below give T cell receptor beta chains drawn from one sample of a study of blood T cell repertoires in COVID-19. TCRdb keeps only in-frame clones here, not all; method: immunoSEQ multiplex PCR. The table records some 150,000 clones, 80% to 90% of them present only once. Material: peripheral blood. Every receptor here comes from a human donor with acute or convalescent COVID-19. The donor label of this sample is uncertain. Both conserved end residues are part of each CDR3. A D gene is named only where the DNA matches it firmly. Rows may omit the clone size; those that give it use once, few, many or a size class.

j_call,clone_size,d_call,v_call,cdr3_nt,cdr3_aa
TRBJ1-1,.,.,TRBV18,TGTGCCAGCTCACCAGGCCAGGGAAACACTGAAGCTTTCTTT,CASSPGQGNTEAFF
TRBJ2-7,.,.,TRBV18,TGTGCCAGCTCACCTAACAACCTCCCCTCCTTCGACGAGCAGTACTTC,CASSPNNLPSFDEQYF
TRBJ1-6,few,TRBD1,TRBV7-9,TGTGCCAGCAGCTCGACAGGGAAGGATTCACCCCTCCACTTT,CASSSTGKDSPLHF
TRBJ1-4,.,TRBD1,TRBV5-4,TGTGCCAGCAGCCAGAAACAGGGGGCTCAGGAAAAACTGTTTTTT,CASSQKQGAQEKLFF
TRBJ2-5,few,.,TRBV9,TGTGCCAGCAGCGTAGGTGTGGCAGCCCAGGGAGAGACCCAGTACTTC,CASSVGVAAQGETQYF
TRBJ2-5,.,.,TRBV7-6,TGTGCCAGCAGCTCCCGGTTCCAAGAGACCCAGTACTTC,CASSSRFQETQYF
TRBJ1-4,.,TRBD1,TRBV4-1,TGCGCCAGCAGCCTCCAGGGACAGGGGGTCGGTGAAAAACTGTTTTTT,CASSLQGQGVGEKLFF
TRBJ1-3,.,.,TRBV5-4,TGTGCCAGCATCGACCGACGGGGCTCTGGAAACACCATATATTTT,CASIDRRGSGNTIYF
TRBJ1-2,.,TRBD1,TRBV5-6,TGTGCCAGCAGCTATTATCCGGGACAGAGCTATGGCTACACCTTC,CASSYYPGQSYGYTF
TRBJ1-5,.,.,TRBV7-8,TGTGCCAGCAGCCCCAGCGGGGGGGGTCAGCCCCAGCATTTT,CASSPSGGGQPQHF
TRBJ2-2,once,TRBD1,TRBV24-1,TGTGCCACCAGTGACTCTGACAGGGGGGGAACCGGGGAGCTGTTTTTT,CATSDSDRGGTGELFF
TRBJ1-1,.,.,TRBV27,TGTGCCAGCAGTCCTCTCAGGGGGAACACTGAAGCTTTCTTT,CASSPLRGNTEAFF
TRBJ1-2,.,.,TRBV28,TGTGCCAGCAGCACACCAGGGGACTATGGCTACACCTTC,CASSTPGDYGYTF
TRBJ2-1,.,TRBD2,TRBV28,TGTGCCAGCACCCCGGTAATAGCGGGGGCCGCCGAGGGTGAGCAGTTCTTC,CASTPVIAGAAEGEQFF
TRBJ1-2,once,.,TRBV28,TGTGCCAGCGGTCAAAGCGCGGGGGATGGCTACACCTTC,CASGQSAGDGYTF
TRBJ1-2,.,TRBD1,TRBV7-3,TGTGCCAGCAGCGAGGGGGCAGGGGAAATTGATGGCTACACCTTC,CASSEGAGEIDGYTF
TRBJ1-2,.,.,TRBV3-1/TRBV3-2,TGTGCCAGCAGTCAGACCGACAGACCCCTCTATGGCTACACCTTC,CASSQTDRPLYGYTF
TRBJ1-2,few,TRBD1,TRBV10-3,TGTGCCATCAGTGAGGACAGGGCGAATTTCTATGGCTACACCTTC,CAISEDRANFYGYTF
TRBJ1-1,.,.,TRBV7-8,TGTGCCAGCAGCTCCCGATCGGGCAGGGTGGGCGCTTTCTTT,CASSSRSGRVGAFF
TRBJ2-5,.,.,TRBV10-3,TGTGCCATCAGTGAGCCGATACAGGGCAGAGAGACCCAGTACTTC,CAISEPIQGRETQYF
TRBJ2-2,once,.,TRBV5-4,TGTGCCAGCAGCTTAGACCCCGGGAAAACCGGGGAGCTGTTTTTT,CASSLDPGKTGELFF
TRBJ2-6,.,TRBD1,TRBV28,TGTGCCAGCAGTAGGACAGGGAGAGGGGCCAACGTCCTGACTTTC,CASSRTGRGANVLTF
TRBJ2-3,.,.,TRBV7-2,TGTGCCAGCAGCGGGAGGCAGGGTCCGCATACGCAGTATTTT,CASSGRQGPHTQYF
TRBJ1-2,.,.,TRBV5-5,TGTGCCAGCAGCTTACAGGCACAGAGAAACTATGGCTACACCTTC,CASSLQAQRNYGYTF
TRBJ2-7,.,.,TRBV6-2/TRBV6-3,TGTGCCAGCAGTTACTCTGGAGAGTTCTCCTACGAGCAGTACTTC,CASSYSGEFSYEQYF
TRBJ1-3,.,TRBD1,TRBV28,TGTGCCAGCAGCTCCGGGACAGGGGGCCTCTCTGGAAACACCATATATTTT,CASSSGTGGLSGNTIYF
TRBJ2-3,.,TRBD2,TRBV20-1,TGCAGTGCGGCAATAGCGGGGGAATCGTATTTT,CSAAIAGESYF
TRBJ1-3,.,.,TRBV11-1,TGTGCCAGCAGTTCCGGGACACTTGCGGACACCATATATTTT,CASSSGTLADTIYF
TRBJ2-6,.,TRBD1,TRBV19,TGTGCCAGTAGTACCTCCCGACAGGGAGCCCGCTCTGGGGCCAACGTCCTGACTTTC,CASSTSRQGARSGANVLTF
TRBJ2-5,.,.,TRBV18,TGTGCCAGCTCACCACTCGCCTTGACAGGAGGAGGTTTTGGAGAGACCCAGTACTTC,CASSPLALTGGGFGETQYF
TRBJ2-7,.,.,TRBV4-2,TGTGCCAGCAGCCACGAGGAGGCCCCCGGGTCCGAGCAGTACTTC,CASSHEEAPGSEQYF
TRBJ2-3,.,.,TRBV9,TGTGCCAGCAGCGTAGTCTACAGCACAGATACGCAGTATTTT,CASSVVYSTDTQYF
TRBJ1-2,.,TRBD1,TRBV19,TGTGCCAGTAGTTTCACAGGGGAGGTGAATGGCTACACCTTC,CASSFTGEVNGYTF
TRBJ1-1,.,TRBD1,TRBV6-5,TGTGCCAGCACGGCGACAGGGGGCCGGGCAGCTTTCTTT,CASTATGGRAAFF
TRBJ2-1,.,TRBD2,TRBV24-1,TGTGCCACCAGTGATTATTTAGCGGGAGTGGGAAATGAGCAGTTCTTC,CATSDYLAGVGNEQFF
TRBJ1-1,.,.,TRBV11-2,TGTGCCAGCAGCTTGTTGGACAGACCGAACACTGAAGCTTTCTTT,CASSLLDRPNTEAFF
TRBJ1-1,.,.,TRBV19,TGTGCCAGTAGGATAACAGGGGAAGCTTTCTTT,CASRITGEAFF
TRBJ2-4,.,.,TRBV28,TGTGCCAGCAGTGAGACTAGTAACGGCAAAAACATTCAGTACTTC,CASSETSNGKNIQYF
TRBJ1-2,.,.,TRBV5-4,TGTGCCAGCAGCTCGTACCCGGACGGAGGGTCCACCTTC,CASSSYPDGGSTF
TRBJ2-1,.,.,TRBV30,TGTGCCTGGAAAAGAGCTGGGCTTACCAATGAGCAGTTCTTC,CAWKRAGLTNEQFF
TRBJ1-4,.,.,TRBV2,TGTGCCAGCCAGCAGGAGGTGGATGAAAAACTGTTTTTT,CASQQEVDEKLFF
TRBJ2-1,.,.,TRBV7-2,TGTGCCAGCAGTTTACTAGTAACGTCTCAGTTCTTC,CASSLLVTSQFF
TRBJ1-2,few,.,TRBV28,TGTGCCAGCAGTCCCGGGACAAAGGGCTACACCTTC,CASSPGTKGYTF
TRBJ2-5,.,TRBD1,TRBV11-2,TGTGCCAGCAGCCCACGGACAGGGGGAGAGACCCAGTACTTC,CASSPRTGGETQYF
TRBJ1-1,few,TRBD1,TRBV7-8,TGTGCCAGCAGCGTTCGACAGGGGCGAACTGAAGCTTTCTTT,CASSVRQGRTEAFF
TRBJ2-2,.,.,TRBV27,TGTGCCAGCAGTTTGGGCCCCAGCTGGGACACCGGGGAGCTGTTTTTT,CASSLGPSWDTGELFF
TRBJ2-1,.,TRBD1,TRBV3-1/TRBV3-2,TGTGCCAGCAGCCCCTACCGACAGGGCACGGACAATGAGCAGTTCTTC,CASSPYRQGTDNEQFF
TRBJ1-5,.,.,TRBV6-6,TGTGCCAGCAGTCGCTACCCTCCAGGATATAGCAATCAGCCCCAGCATTTT,CASSRYPPGYSNQPQHF
TRBJ1-4,once,TRBD1,TRBV14,TGTGCCAGCAGCCCCCGGACAGGAGGTGCTGAAAAACTGTTTTTT,CASSPRTGGAEKLFF
TRBJ2-7,.,.,TRBV11-2,TGTGCCAGCACCCCGGGCCGGGGGGCCACCTACGAGCAGTACTTC,CASTPGRGATYEQYF
TRBJ2-1,.,TRBD2,TRBV9,TGTGCCAGCAGCCCCCCCGGGAGGGGTGCAAATGAGCAGTTCTTC,CASSPPGRGANEQFF
TRBJ1-1,.,.,TRBV6-5,TGTGCCAGCAGTTATGGGACCCCTGTCGGGGGGACTGAAGCTTTCTTT,CASSYGTPVGGTEAFF